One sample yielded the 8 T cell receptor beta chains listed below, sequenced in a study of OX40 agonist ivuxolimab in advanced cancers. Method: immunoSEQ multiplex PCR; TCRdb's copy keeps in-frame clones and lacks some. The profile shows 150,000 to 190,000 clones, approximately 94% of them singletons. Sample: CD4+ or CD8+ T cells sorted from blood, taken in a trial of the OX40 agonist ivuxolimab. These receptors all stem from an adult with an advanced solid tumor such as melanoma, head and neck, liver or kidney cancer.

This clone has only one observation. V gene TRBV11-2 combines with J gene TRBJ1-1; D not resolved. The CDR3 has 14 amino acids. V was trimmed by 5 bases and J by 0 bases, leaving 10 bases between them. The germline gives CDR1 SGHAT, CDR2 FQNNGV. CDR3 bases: TGTGCCAGCAGCGGAGAAAGAATGAACACTGAAGCTTTCTTT. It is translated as CASSGERMNTEAFF. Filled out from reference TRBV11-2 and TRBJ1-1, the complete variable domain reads EAGVAQSPRYKIIEKRQSVAFWCNPISGHATLYWYQQILGQGPKLLIQFQNNGVVDDSQLPKDRFSAERLKGVDSTLKIQPAKLEDSAVYLCASSGERMNTEAFFGQGTRLTVV.

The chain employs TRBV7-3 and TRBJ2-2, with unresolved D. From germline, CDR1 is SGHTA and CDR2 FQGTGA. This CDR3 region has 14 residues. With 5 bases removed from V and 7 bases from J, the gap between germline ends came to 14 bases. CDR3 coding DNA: TGTGCCAGCAGCCGCGAGGTTACGGGCGGGGAGCTGTTTTTT. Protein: CASSREVTGGELFF.

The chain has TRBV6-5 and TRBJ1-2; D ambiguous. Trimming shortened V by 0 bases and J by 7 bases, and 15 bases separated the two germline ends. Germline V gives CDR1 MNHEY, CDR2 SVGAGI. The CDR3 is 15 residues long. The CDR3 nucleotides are TGTGCCAGCAGTTACTCGGAGGGCCTTCCGACTGGCTACACCTTC. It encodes CASSYSEGLPTGYTF.

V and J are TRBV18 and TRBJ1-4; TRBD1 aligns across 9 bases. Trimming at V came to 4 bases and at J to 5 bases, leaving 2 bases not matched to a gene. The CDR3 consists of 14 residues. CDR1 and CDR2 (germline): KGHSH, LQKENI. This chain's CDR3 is CASSRDRANEKLFF. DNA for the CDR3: TGTGCCAGCTCACGGGACAGGGCGAATGAAAAACTGTTTTTT.

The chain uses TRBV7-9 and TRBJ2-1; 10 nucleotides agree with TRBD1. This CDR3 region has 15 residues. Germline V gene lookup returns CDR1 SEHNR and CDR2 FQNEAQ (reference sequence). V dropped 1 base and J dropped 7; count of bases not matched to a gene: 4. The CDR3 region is CASSLGQGAANEQFF. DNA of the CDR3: TGTGCCAGCAGCTTAGGACAGGGGGCTGCAAATGAGCAGTTCTTC.

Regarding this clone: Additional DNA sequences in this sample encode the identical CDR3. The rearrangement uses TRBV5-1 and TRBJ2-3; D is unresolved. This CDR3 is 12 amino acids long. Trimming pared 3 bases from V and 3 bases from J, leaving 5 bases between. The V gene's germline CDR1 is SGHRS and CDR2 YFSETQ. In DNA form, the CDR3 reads TGCGCCAGCAGCTCTCTTACAGATACGCAGTATTTT. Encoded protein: CASSSLTDTQYF.

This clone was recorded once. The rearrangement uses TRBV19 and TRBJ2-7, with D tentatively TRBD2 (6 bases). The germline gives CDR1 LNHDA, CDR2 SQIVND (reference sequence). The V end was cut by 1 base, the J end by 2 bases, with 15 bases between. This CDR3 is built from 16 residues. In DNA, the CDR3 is TGTGCCAGTAGTATAGGGGGCGGCGGGATAACCTACGAGCAGTACTTC. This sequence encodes CASSIGGGGITYEQYF. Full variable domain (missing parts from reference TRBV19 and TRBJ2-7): DGGITQSPKYLFRKEGQNVTLSCEQNLNHDAMYWYRQDPGQGLRLIYYSQIVNDFQKGDIAEGYSVSREKKESFPLTVTSAQKNPTAFYLCASSIGGGGITYEQYFGPGTRLTVT.

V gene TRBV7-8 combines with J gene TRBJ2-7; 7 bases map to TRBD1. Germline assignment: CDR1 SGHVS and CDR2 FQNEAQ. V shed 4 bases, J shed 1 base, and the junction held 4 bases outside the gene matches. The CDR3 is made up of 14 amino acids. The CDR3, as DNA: TGTGCCAGCAGCTATGGACAGGCTTCCTACGAGCAGTACTTC. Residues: CASSYGQASYEQYF. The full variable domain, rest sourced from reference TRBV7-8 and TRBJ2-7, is GAGVSQSPRYKVAKRGQDVALRCDPISGHVSLFWYQQALGQGPEFLTYFQNEAQLDKSGLPSDRFFAERPEGSVSTLKIQRTQQEDSAVYLCASSYGQASYEQYFGPGTRLTVT.